This T cell receptor beta chain emerged from a study of CD8 T cells in Susac syndrome. Random hexamers primed reverse transcription of about 0.45 to 1 ug RNA. TCRdb ran MiXCR on the immunoSEQ multiplex PCR reads and lists one entry per CDR3 protein. Among around 95,000 distinct CDR3 sequences listed, roughly 96% were seen once. Sequencing was carried out using CD8+ T cells from PBMCs. This TCR was recovered from a human donor with Susac syndrome.

The chain's CDR3 is CASQVDTDTQYF. CDR3 coding DNA: TGCGCCAGCCAGGTTGACACAGATACGCAGTATTTT. V gene TRBV5-1 combines with J gene TRBJ2-3; no clear D. CDR1 SGHRS and CDR2 YFSETQ come from the germline V gene. V was cut by 7 bases and J by 2 bases, with 8 bases left in between. This CDR3 has 12 residues.